This T cell receptor beta chain is drawn from a study of molecular identifiers for immune sequencing clone quantification. The bulk TCR libraries were made with methods described before and with listed TCR primers. TCRdb re-derived calls from the PCR reads in MiXCR, one entry per CDR3 protein. Among about 510,000 distinct CDR3 sequences, less than 30% were seen once, and the ten largest hold around 0.8%. This clonotype has a count of ten or more. Antigen unknown. General study results and limits: Jurkat TCR RNA spiked in from one cell reportedly remained identifiable amid approximately 1 million naive cells.

The ends were cut back, 2 bases at V and 1 base at J, with 11 bases in the middle. The CDR3 loop spans 15 amino acids. The germline gives CDR1 MDHEN, CDR2 SYDVKM. Sorted naive CD8 T cells were those defined as CD8+CD4-CCR7+CD45RA+. The chain couples TRBV28 to TRBJ1-1; D is ambiguous. The material sequenced was naive CD8+ T cells from blood, with Jurkat cell RNA spiked in. Subset of the sample: FACS-sorted CD8+CD4-CCR7+CD45RA+ naive T cells. This TCR derives from a human donor in good health. Some libraries in this study had Jurkat cell RNA spiked in. The CDR3 here is CASSLLGFKNTEAFF. The DNA of the CDR3 is TGTGCCAGCAGTTTACTGGGGTTCAAGAACACTGAAGCTTTCTTT.